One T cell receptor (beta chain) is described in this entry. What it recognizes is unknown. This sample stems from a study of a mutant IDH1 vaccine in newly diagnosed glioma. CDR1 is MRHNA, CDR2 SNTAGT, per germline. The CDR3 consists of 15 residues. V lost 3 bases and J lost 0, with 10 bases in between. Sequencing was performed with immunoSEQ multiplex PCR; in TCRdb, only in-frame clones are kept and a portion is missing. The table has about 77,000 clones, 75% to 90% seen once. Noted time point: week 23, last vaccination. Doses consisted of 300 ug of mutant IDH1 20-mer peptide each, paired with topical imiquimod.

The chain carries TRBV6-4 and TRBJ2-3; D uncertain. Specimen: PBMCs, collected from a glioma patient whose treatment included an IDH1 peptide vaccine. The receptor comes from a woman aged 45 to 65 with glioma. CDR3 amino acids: CASSEERSSTDTQYF. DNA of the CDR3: TGTGCCAGCAGTGAGGAGCGCTCTAGCACAGATACGCAGTATTTT.